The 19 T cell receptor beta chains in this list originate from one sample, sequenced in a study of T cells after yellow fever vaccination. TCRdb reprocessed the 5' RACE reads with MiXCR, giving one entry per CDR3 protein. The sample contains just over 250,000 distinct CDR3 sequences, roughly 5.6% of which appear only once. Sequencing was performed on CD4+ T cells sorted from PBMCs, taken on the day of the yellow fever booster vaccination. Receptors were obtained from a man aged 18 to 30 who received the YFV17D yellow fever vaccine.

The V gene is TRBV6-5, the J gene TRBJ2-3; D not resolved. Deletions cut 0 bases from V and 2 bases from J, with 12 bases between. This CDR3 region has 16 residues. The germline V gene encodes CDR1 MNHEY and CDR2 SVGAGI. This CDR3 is CASSYSMADLTDTQYF. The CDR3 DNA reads TGTGCCAGCAGTTACTCGATGGCAGACCTCACAGATACGCAGTATTTT.

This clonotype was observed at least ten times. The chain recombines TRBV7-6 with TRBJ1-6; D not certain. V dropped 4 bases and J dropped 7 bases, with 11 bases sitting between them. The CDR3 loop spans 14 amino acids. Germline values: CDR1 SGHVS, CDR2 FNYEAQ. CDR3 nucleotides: TGTGCCAGCAGCTCCCGTCCGGGAAATTCACCCCTCCACTTT. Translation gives CASSSRPGNSPLHF.

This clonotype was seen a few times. The CDR3 bases are TGTGCCAGCAGCTCGGTGGCCAGGGATGAGCAGTTCTTC. This sequence encodes CASSSVARDEQFF. This rearrangement joins TRBV5-5 to TRBJ2-1; maybe TRBD1 (5 bases). V lost 3 bases and J lost 8, with 12 bases in between. Germline V gives CDR1 SGHKS, CDR2 YYEKEE (reference sequence). CDR3 length: 13 amino acids.

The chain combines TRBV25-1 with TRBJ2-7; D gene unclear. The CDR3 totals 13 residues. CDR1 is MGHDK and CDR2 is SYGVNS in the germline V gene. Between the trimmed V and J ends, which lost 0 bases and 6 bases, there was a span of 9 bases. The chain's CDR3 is CASSEYKLCEQYV. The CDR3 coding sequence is TGTGCCAGCAGTGAATATAAGCTATGCGAGCAGTACGTC.

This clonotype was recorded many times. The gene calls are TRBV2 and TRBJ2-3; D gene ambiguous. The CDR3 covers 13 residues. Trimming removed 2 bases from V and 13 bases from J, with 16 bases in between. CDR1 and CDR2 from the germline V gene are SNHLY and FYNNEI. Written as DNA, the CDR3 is TGTGCCAGCAGTGAACGCAGGCAGGAATCCGAGTATTTT. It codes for CASSERRQESEYF.

CDR3 coding DNA: TGTGCCTGGACGGGGGGTTTGATGGAGACCCAGTACTTC. Amino acids: CAWTGGLMETQYF. This chain joins TRBV30 and TRBJ2-5; 7 positions match TRBD2. Germline CDR1 and CDR2: GTSNPN and SVGIG (reference sequence). V shed 4 bases and J 5 bases; nucleotides not matched to a gene: 7. The CDR3 length is 13 residues.

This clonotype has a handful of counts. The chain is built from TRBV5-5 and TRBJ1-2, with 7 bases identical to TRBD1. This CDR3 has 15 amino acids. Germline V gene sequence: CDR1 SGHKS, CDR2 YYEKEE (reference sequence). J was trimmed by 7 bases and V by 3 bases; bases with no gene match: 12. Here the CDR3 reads CASSSLQGLGSGYTF. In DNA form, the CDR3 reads TGTGCCAGCAGCTCATTACAGGGGCTCGGTAGTGGCTACACCTTC.

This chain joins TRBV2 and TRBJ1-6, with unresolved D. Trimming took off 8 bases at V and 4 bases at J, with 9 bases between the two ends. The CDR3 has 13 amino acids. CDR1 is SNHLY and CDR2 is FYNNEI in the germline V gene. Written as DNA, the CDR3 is TGTGCCAGCCGCGGGGATTATAATTCACCCCTCCACTTT. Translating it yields CASRGDYNSPLHF.

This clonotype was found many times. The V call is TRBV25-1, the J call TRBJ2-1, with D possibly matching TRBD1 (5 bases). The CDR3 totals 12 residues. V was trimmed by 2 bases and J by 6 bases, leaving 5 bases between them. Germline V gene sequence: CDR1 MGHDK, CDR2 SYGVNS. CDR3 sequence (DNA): TGTGCCAGCAGTGAACAGGGCAATGAGCAGTTCTTC. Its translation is CASSEQGNEQFF.

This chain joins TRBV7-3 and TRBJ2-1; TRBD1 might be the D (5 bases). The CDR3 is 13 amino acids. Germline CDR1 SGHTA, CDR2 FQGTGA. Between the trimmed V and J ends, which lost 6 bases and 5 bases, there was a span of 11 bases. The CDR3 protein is CASSTDSHNEQFF. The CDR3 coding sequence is TGTGCCAGCAGTACCGACAGCCACAATGAGCAGTTCTTC.

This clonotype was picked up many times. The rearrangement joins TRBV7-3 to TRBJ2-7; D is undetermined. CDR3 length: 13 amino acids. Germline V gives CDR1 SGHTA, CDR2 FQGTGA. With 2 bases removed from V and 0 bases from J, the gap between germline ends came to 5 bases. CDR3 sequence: CASSLGLSYEQYF. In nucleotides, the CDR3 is TGTGCCAGCAGCTTAGGGCTCTCCTACGAGCAGTACTTC.

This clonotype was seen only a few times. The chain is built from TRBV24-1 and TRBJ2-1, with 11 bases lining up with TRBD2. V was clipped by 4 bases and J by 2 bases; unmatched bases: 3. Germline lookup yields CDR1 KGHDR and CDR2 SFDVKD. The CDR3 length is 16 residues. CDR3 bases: TGTGCCACCAGTGACCTTAGCGGGGGGGCCTACAATGAGCAGTTCTTC. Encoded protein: CATSDLSGGAYNEQFF.

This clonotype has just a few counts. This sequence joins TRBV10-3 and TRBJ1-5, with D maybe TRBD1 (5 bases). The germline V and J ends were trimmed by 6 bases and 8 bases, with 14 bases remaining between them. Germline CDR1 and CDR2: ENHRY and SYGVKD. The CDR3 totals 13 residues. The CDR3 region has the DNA TGTGCCATCAGATCGACAGCCCTGGAGCCCCAGCATTTT. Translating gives CAIRSTALEPQHF.

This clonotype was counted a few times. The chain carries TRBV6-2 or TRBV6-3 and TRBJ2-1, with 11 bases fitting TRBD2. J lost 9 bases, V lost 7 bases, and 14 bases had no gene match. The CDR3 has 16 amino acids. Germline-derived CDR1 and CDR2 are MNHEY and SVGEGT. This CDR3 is CASTSPTGTSGFEQFF. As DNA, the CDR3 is TGTGCCAGCACCTCCCCGACCGGGACTAGCGGTTTTGAGCAGTTCTTC.

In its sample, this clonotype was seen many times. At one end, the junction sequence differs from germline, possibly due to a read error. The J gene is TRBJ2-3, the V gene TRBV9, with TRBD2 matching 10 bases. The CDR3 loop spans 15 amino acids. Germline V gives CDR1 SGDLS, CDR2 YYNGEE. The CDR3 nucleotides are TGTGCTAGCAGCGTTCTCAGCGGGGGGGCAGATACGCAGTATTTT. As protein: CASSVLSGGADTQYF.

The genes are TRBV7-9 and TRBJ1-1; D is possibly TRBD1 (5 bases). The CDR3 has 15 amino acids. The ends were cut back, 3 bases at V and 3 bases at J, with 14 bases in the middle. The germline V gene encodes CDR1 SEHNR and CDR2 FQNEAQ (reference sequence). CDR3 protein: CASSFRVGSDTEAFF. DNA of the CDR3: TGTGCCAGCAGCTTCAGGGTAGGGTCGGACACTGAAGCTTTCTTT.

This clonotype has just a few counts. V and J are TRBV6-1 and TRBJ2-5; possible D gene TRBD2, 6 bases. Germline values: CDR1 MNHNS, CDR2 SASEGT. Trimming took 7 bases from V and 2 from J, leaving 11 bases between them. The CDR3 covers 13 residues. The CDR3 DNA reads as TGTGCCAGCATTAGGAGCGGGCAAGAGACCCAGTACTTC. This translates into CASIRSGQETQYF.

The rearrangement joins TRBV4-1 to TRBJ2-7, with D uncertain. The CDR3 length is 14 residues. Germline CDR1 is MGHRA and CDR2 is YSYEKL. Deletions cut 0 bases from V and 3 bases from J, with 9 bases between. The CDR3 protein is CASSQDPRVYEQYF. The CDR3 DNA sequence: TGCGCCAGCAGCCAAGATCCCCGGGTCTACGAGCAGTACTTC.

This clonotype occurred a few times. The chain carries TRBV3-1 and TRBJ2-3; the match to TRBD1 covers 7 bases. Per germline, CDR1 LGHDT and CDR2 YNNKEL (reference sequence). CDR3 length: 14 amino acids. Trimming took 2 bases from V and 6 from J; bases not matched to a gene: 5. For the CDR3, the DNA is TGTGCCAGCAGCCAAAGACCGACAGGGGATACGCAGTATTTT. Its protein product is CASSQRPTGDTQYF.